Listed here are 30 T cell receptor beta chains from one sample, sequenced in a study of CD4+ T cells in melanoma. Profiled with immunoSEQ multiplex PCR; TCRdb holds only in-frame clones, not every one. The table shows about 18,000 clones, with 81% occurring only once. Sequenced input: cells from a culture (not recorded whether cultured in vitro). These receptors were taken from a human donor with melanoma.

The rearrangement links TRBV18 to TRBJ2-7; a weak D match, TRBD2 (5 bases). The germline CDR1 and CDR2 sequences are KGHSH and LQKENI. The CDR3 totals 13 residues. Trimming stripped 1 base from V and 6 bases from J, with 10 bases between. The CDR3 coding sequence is TGTGCCAGCTCACCACTCCAGCGGAGCGAGCAGTACTTC. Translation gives CASSPLQRSEQYF.

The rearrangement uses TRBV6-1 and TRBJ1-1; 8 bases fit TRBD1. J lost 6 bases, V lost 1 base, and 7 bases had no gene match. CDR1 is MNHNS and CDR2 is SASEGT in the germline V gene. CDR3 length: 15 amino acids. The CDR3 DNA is TGTGCCAGCAGTGAAGGGACAGGGACGCGCTCTGAAGCTTTCTTT. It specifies CASSEGTGTRSEAFF.

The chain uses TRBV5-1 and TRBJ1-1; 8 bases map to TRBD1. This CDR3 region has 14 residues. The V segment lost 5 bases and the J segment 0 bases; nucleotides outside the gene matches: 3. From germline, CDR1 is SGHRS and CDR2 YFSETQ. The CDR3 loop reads CASRPGGVNTEAFF. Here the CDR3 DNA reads TGCGCCAGCAGGCCAGGGGGCGTGAACACTGAAGCTTTCTTT.

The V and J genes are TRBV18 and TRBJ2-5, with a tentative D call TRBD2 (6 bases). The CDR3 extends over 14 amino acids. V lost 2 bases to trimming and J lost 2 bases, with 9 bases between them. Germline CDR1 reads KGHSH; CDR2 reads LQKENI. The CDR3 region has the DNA TGTGCCAGCTCACCAGTAGGGACTCAAGAGACCCAGTACTTC. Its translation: CASSPVGTQETQYF.

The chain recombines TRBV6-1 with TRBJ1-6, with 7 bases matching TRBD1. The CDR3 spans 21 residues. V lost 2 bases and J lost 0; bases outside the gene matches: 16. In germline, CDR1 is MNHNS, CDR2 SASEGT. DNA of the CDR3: TGTGCCAGCAGTGAAAGGGCGGGGAGGGGGCTATCTAGCTCCTATAATTCACCCCTCCACTTT. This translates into CASSERAGRGLSSSYNSPLHF.

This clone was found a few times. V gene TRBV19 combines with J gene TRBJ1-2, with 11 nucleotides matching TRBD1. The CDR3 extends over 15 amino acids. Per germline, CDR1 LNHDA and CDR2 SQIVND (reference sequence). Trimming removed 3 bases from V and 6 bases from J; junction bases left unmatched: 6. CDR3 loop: CASSIPGQGAHGYTF. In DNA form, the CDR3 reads TGTGCCAGTAGTATCCCCGGACAGGGGGCGCATGGCTACACCTTC.

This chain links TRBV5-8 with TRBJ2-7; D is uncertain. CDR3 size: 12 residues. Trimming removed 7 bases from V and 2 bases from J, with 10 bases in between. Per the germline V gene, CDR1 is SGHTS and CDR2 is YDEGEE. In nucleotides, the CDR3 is TGTGCCAGCGGTAGCAGGCCCTACGAGCAGTACTTC. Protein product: CASGSRPYEQYF.

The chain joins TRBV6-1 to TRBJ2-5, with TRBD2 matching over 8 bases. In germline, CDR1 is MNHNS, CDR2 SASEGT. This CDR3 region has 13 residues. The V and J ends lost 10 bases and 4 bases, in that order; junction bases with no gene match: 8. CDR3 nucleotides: TGTGCCACCCCGGGGGGGGGTCGAGAGACCCAGTACTTC. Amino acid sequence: CATPGGGRETQYF.

CDR3 bases: TGTGCCAGCTCACCGGTGGCTGGAACTGAAGCTTTCTTT. It encodes CASSPVAGTEAFF. The chain uses TRBV18 and TRBJ1-1; D is undetermined. V gave up 3 bases and J gave up 5 bases, with 10 bases separating them. Germline V gene sequence: CDR1 KGHSH, CDR2 LQKENI. The CDR3 covers 13 residues.

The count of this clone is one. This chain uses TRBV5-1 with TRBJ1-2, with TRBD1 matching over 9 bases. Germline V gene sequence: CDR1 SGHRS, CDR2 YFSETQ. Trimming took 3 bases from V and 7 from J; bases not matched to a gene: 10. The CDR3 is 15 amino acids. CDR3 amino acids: CASSWGDREISGYTF. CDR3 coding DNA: TGCGCCAGCAGCTGGGGGGACAGGGAGATCAGTGGCTACACCTTC.

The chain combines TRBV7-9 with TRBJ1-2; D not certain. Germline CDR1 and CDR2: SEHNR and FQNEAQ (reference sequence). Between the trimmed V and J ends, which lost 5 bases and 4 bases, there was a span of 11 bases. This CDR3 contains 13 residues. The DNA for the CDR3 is TGTGCCAGCAGCCTGGACGGCGCCTATGGCTACACCTTC. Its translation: CASSLDGAYGYTF.

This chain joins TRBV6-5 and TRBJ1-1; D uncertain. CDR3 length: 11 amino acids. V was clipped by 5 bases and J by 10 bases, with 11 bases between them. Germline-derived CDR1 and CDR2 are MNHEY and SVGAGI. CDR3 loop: CASSRRLGAFF. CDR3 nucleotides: TGTGCCAGCAGTCGGCGCCTGGGAGCTTTCTTT.

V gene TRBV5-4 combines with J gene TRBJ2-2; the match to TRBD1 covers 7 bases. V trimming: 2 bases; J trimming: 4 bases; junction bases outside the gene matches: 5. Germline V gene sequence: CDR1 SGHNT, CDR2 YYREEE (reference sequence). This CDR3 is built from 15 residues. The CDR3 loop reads CASSLDRVATGELFF. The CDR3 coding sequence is TGTGCCAGCAGCTTAGACAGGGTTGCCACCGGGGAGCTGTTTTTT.

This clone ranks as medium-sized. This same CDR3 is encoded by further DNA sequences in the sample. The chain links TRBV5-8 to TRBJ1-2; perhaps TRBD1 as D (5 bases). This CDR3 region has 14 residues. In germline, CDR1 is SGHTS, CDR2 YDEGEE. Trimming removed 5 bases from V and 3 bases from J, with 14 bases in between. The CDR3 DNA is TGTGCCAGCAGTTTGACCGGGACGGACTATGGCTACACCTTC. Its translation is CASSLTGTDYGYTF.

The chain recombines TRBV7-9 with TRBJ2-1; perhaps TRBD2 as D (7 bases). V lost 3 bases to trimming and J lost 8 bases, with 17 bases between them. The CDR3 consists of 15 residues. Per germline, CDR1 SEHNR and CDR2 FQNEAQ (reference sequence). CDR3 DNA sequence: TGTGCCAGCAGCTTCCTAGCGAGGGGGAGGGATGAGCAGTTCTTC. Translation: CASSFLARGRDEQFF.

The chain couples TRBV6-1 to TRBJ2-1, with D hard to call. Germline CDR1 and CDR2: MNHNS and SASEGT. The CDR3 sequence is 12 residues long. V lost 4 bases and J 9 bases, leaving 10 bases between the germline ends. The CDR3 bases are TGTGCCAGCAGTGCACCACCGTTTGAGCAGTTCTTC. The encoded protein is CASSAPPFEQFF.

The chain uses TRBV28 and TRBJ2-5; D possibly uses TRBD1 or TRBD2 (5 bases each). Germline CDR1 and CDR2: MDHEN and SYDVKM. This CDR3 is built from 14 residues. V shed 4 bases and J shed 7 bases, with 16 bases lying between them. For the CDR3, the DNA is TGTGCCAGCAGTTGGCCCGTCTCAGGGAGGACCCAGTACTTC. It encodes CASSWPVSGRTQYF.

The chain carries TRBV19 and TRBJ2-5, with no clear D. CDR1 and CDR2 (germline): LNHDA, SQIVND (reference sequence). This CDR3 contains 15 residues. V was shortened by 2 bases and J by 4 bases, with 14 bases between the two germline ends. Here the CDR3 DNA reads TGTGCCAGTAGTATAACGGCCGGGTTGCGAGAGACCCAGTACTTC. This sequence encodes CASSITAGLRETQYF.

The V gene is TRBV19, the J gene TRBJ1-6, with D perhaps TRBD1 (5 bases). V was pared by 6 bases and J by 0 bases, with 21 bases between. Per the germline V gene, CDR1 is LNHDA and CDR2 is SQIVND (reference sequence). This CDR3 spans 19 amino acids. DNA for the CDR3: TGTGCCAGTAGGATGACAGTTAGTTTCCGAAGCTCCTATAATTCACCCCTCCACTTT. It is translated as CASRMTVSFRSSYNSPLHF.

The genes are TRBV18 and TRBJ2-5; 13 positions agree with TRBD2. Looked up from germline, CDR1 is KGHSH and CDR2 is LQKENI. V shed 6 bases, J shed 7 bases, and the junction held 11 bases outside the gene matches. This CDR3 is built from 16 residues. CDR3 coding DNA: TGTGCCAGCTCCCCGACTAGCGGGGGGCTACAATCGACCCAGTACTTC. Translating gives CASSPTSGGLQSTQYF.

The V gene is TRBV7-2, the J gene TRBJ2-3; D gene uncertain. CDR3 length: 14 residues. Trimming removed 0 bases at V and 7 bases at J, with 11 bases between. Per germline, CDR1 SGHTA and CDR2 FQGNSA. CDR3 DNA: TGTGCCAGCAGCTTAGCCAGAACCGGAAATACGCAGTATTTT. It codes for CASSLARTGNTQYF.

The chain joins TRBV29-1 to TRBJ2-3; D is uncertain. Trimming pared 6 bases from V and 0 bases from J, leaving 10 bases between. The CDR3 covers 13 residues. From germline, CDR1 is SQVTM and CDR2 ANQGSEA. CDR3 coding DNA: TGCAGCGTCGAACCTCCCAGCACAGATACGCAGTATTTT. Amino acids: CSVEPPSTDTQYF.

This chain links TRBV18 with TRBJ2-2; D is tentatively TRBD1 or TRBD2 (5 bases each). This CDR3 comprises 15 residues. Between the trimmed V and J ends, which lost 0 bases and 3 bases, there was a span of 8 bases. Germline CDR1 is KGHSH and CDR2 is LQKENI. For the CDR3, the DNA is TGTGCCAGCTCACCACCGGGACCGTACACCGGGGAGCTGTTTTTT. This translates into CASSPPGPYTGELFF.

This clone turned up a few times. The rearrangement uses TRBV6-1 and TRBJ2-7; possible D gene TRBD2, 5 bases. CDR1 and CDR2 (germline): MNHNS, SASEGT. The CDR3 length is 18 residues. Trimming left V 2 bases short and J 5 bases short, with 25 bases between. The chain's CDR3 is CASSERGRLLVRRDEQYF. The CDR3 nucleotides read TGTGCCAGCAGTGAACGGGGTCGATTACTAGTTAGAAGGGACGAGCAGTACTTC.

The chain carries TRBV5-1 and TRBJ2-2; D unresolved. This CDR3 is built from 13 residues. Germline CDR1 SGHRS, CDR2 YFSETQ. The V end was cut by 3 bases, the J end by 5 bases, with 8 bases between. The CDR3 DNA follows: TGCGCCAGCAGCTGGGATTTTACCGGGGAGCTGTTTTTT. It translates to CASSWDFTGELFF.

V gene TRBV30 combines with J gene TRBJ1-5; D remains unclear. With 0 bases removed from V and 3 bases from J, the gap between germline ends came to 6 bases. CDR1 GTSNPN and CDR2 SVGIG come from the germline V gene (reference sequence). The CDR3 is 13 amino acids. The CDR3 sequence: CAWSVYPNQPQHF. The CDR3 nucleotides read TGTGCCTGGAGTGTATACCCCAATCAGCCCCAGCATTTT.

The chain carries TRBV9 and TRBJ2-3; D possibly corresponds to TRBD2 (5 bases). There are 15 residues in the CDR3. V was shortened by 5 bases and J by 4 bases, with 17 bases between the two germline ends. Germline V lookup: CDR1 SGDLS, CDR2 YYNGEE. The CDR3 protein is CASREAGFIADTQYF. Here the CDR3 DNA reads TGTGCCAGCAGGGAGGCCGGGTTTATTGCAGATACGCAGTATTTT. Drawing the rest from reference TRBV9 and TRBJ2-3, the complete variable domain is DSGVTQTPKHLITATGQRVTLRCSPRSGDLSVYWYQQSLDQGLQFLIQYYNGEERAKGNILERFSAQQFPDLHSELNLSSLELGDSALYFCASREAGFIADTQYFGPGTRLTVL.

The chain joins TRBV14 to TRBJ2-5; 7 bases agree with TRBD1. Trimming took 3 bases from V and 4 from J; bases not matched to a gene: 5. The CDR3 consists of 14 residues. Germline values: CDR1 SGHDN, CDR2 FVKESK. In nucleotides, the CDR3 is TGTGCCAGCAGCCACAGACAGGGAAGAGAGACCCAGTACTTC. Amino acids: CASSHRQGRETQYF.

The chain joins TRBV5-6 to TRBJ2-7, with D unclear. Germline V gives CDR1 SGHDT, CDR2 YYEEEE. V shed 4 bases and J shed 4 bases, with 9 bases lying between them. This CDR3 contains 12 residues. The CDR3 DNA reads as TGTGCCAGCAGCGTATATACGTACGAGCAGTACTTC. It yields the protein CASSVYTYEQYF.

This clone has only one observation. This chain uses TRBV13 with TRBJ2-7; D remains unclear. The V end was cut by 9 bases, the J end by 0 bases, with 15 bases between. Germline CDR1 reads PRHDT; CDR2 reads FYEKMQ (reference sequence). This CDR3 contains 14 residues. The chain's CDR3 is CASRGMGNSYEQYF. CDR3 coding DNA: TGTGCCAGTCGTGGTATGGGCAACTCCTACGAGCAGTACTTC.